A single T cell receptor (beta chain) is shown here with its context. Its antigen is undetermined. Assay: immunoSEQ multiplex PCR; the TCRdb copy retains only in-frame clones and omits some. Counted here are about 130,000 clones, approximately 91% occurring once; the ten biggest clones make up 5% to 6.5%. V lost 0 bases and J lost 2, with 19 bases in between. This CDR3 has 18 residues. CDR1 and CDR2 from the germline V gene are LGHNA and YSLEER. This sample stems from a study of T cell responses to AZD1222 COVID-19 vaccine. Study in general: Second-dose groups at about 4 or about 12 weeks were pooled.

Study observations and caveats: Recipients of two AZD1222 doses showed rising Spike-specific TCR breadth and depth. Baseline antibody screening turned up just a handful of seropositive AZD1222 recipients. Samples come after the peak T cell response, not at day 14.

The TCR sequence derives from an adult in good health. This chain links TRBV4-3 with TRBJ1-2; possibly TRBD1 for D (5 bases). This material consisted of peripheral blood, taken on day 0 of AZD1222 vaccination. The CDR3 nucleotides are TGCGCCAGCAGCCAAGATAGGGGATTCGGGCCACCCAACTATGGCTACACCTTC. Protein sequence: CASSQDRGFGPPNYGYTF.